A selection of T cell receptor beta chains follows, all from one sample in a study of blood T cell repertoires in COVID-19. TCRdb keeps only in-frame clones here, not all; method: immunoSEQ multiplex PCR. Among over 200,000 clones listed, roughly nine tenths were seen once. The sequenced sample consisted of PBMCs or T cells enriched from blood (not recorded which). Every receptor here comes from a human donor in a cohort exposed to, infected with or recovered from COVID-19 (not recorded which). The donor label of this sample is uncertain. Both conserved end residues are part of each CDR3. Each record gives: J gene, CDR3 length, V gene, clone size, CDR3 protein. The size field is filled for only some rows; it gives once, few, many or a size class.

TRBJ2-2 15 TRBV7-9 - CASSLQGQGTGELFF
TRBJ1-2 15 TRBV19 - CASSTSGTGSSGYTF
TRBJ1-1 15 TRBV2 - CASGTGFPMNTEAFF
TRBJ2-7 15 TRBV7-9 - CASSWGQGGSYEQYF
TRBJ2-5 16 TRBV5-1 - CASRERGADPSETQYF
TRBJ2-2 14 TRBV18 - CASSPRQNTGELFF
TRBJ1-5 13 TRBV11-2 - CASSFAITGNQHF
TRBJ2-7 16 TRBV19 - CASSQHPGQGAHEQYF
TRBJ2-5 12 TRBV7-9 - CASSLARETQYF
TRBJ2-3 15 TRBV7-9 - CASSPLGGSTDTQYF
TRBJ1-5 14 TRBV9 once CASSAQGIYQPQHF
TRBJ1-1 17 TRBV7-9 - CASSLLGAGRANTEAFF
TRBJ1-2 16 TRBV4-2 once CASSQDQTVANYGYTF
TRBJ2-3 13 TRBV7-2 - CASSSSITDTQYF